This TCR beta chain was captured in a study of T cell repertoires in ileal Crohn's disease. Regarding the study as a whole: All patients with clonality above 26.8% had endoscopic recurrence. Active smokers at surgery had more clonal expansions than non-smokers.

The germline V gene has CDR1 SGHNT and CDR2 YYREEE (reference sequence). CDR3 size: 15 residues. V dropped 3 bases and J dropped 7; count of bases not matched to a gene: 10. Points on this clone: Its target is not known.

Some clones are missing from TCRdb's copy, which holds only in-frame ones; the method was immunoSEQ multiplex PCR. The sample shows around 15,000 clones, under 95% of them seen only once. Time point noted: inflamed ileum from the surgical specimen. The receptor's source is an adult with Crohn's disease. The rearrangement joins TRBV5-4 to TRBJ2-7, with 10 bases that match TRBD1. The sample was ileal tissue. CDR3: CASSSKGQGNREQYF. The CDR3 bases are TGTGCCAGCAGCTCGAAGGGACAGGGGAATCGGGAGCAGTACTTC.